This T cell receptor (beta chain) is from a study of shared clonotypes between healthy human individuals. The wider study: Donors had three CD4 naive, three CD4 memory, two CD8 naive and one CD8 memory plate apiece.

Naive CD8 cells were CD45RO-negative, positively selected for CCR7, excluding terminally differentiated effector memory CD45RA+ cells. Details on this clone: The antigen is unknown.

Each cell subset's genomic DNA was divided evenly among several immunoSEQ plates. Measured with immunoSEQ multiplex PCR; TCRdb has only the in-frame clones, and not every one. Among roughly 650,000 clones listed, approximately 96% were seen once. CDR3 size: 16 residues. CDR1 LGHNA and CDR2 YNFKEQ come from the germline V gene. The V gene lost 1 base and the J gene lost 2 bases, with 14 bases spanning the gap. Study-wide points: Inspection by rarefaction showed sorted-subset sequencing to be incomplete despite large depth. Among donors, clonotype sharing was expected to be affected by sequencing depth.

Sequences were obtained from naive CD8+ T cells sorted from blood. The V gene is TRBV4-2, the J gene TRBJ1-2; perhaps TRBD1 as D (6 bases). This TCR was sampled from a woman in her 30s in good health. CDR3 DNA sequence: TGTGCCAGCAGCCAAGGTCCCGGACAGCCCAACTATGGCTACACCTTC. Its protein product is CASSQGPGQPNYGYTF.